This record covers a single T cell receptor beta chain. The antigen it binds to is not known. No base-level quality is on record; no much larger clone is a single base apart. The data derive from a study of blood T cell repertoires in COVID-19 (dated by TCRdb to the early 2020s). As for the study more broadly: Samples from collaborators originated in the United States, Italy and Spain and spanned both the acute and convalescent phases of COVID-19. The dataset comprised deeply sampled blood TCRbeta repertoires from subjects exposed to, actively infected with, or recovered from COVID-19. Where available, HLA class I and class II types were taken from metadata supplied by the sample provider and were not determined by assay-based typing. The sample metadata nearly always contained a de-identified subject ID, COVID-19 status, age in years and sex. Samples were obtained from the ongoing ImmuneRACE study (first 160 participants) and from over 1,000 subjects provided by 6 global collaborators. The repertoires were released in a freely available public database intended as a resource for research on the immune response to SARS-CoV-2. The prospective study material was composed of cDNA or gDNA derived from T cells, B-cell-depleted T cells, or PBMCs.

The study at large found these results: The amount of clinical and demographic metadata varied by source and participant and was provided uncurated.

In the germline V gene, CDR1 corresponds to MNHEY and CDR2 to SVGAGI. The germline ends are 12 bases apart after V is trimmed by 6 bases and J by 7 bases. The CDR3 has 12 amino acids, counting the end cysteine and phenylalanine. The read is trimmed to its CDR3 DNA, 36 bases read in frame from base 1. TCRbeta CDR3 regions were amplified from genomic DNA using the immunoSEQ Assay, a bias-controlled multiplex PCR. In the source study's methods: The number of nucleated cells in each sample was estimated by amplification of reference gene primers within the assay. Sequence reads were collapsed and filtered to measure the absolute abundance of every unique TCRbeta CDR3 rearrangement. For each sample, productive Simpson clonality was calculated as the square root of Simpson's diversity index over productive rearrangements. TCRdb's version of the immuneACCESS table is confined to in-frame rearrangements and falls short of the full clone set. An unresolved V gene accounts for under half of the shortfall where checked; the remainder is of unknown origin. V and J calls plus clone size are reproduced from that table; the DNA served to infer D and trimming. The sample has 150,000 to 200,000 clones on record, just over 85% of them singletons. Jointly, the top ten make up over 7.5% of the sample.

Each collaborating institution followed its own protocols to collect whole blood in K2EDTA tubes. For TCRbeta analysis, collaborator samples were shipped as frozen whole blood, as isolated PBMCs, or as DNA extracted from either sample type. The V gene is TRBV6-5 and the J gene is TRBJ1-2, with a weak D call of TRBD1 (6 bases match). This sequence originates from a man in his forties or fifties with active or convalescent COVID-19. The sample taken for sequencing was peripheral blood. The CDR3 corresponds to CASSQQQGGYTF. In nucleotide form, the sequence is TGTGCCAGCAGCCAACAACAGGGTGGCTACACCTTC.